A single T cell receptor (beta chain) is shown here with its context. Clones were sequenced by immunoSEQ multiplex PCR, and TCRdb holds only the in-frame ones, with some missing. The repertoire holds 85,000 to 100,000 clones, 86% seen once, with around 7.9% in the top ten. This entry belongs to a study of radiation and T cells in renal cell carcinoma. CDR1 is SGHNT, CDR2 YYREEE, per germline (reference sequence). CDR3 length: 14 residues. Trimming cost V 2 bases and J 1 base, with 7 bases left between them. Time point defined: baseline pretreatment blood. Stated treatment: 15 Gy SBRT to primary tumor, nephrectomy 4 weeks later.

The TCR was taken from a middle-aged man with renal cell carcinoma. The chain has TRBV5-4 and TRBJ2-1; tentatively, D is TRBD2 (6 bases). Source: blood, taken from a patient whose treatment included radiotherapy and nephrectomy. The CDR3 DNA reads TGTGCCAGCAGCTTACGGGGGTCCTACAATGAGCAGTTCTTC. Protein: CASSLRGSYNEQFF.